This T cell receptor (beta chain) was identified during a study of human T cells and chemical hapten exposure. This clonotype was observed a few times. Time point specified: pre-sensitization, week 0. Noted treatment: therapeutic diphenylcyclopropenone sensitization with weekly scalp DPC. The starting material, unfractionated whole blood, was used for total RNA extraction. The library labeled individual cDNA molecules by adding unique molecular identifiers to them. In TCRdb, the RACE reads were re-called with MiXCR into one record per CDR3 protein. The table lists fewer than 300,000 distinct CDR3 sequences, around 7.3% of them singletons. This CDR3 has 16 amino acids. Germline V gene lookup returns CDR1 LGHDT and CDR2 YNNKEL (reference sequence). Trimming took 0 bases from V and 12 from J, leaving 18 bases between them.

The receptor was derived from a man between 18 and 35 years old with alopecia areata. Some clones in this sample may be carry-over from other donors' samples. The chain employs TRBV3-1 and TRBJ1-6, with unresolved D. Sequencing was performed on whole blood, taken in connection with sensitization to the hapten diphenylcyclopropenone (DPC). CDR3 in DNA: TGTGCCAGCAGCCAAGACGGCCTCTTACAGACTCGACCCCTCCACTTT. It yields the protein CASSQDGLLQTRPLHF.